A selection of T cell receptor beta chains follows, all from one sample in a study of blood T cell repertoires in COVID-19. Data came from immunoSEQ multiplex PCR; TCRdb stores just in-frame clones and leaves some out. The table lists roughly 400,000 clones, 80% to 90% of them singletons, with approximately 9.3% in the top ten. Sequencing input: PBMCs or T cells enriched from blood (not recorded which). These receptors were taken from a woman between 45 and 65 years old who had recovered from COVID-19. Each CDR3 is given with its conserved first and last residue. Expanded clones get a size class; other rows say once, few or many, or leave the size out.

>TRBJ1-1|TRBV7-8|once
CASSFAGGSSEAFF
>TRBJ1-1|TRBV5-6|.
CASSRGQGVTEAFF
>TRBJ1-6|TRBV4-3|.
CASSQEAAAGRSERPLHF
>TRBJ1-1|TRBV7-2|.
CASSLGGDRTGAFF
>TRBJ2-5|TRBV19|few
CASSSVGQGKETQYF
>TRBJ2-3|TRBV5-6|.
CASSFRGPGTDTQYF
>TRBJ2-5|TRBV28|.
CASSPRAGRPQETQYF
>TRBJ1-1|TRBV19|few
CASSFGQIMAFF
>TRBJ2-7|TRBV11-2|.
CASSLESGGEQYF
>TRBJ2-1|TRBV7-9|.
CASSPRTSNPNYNEQFF
>TRBJ2-7|TRBV29-1|.
CSVATDSYEQYF
>TRBJ1-5|TRBV27|.
CASSLSFRTGIDQPQHF
>TRBJ2-3|TRBV15|.
CATSELAGVNTQYF
>TRBJ2-1|TRBV7-9|.
CASSPPGGPSNEQFF
>TRBJ1-5|TRBV2|.
CASRQQGAGNQPQHF
>TRBJ2-6|TRBV6-6|.
CASSPNSRGFAGGYSGANVLTF
>TRBJ1-1|TRBV12-3/TRBV12-4|.
CAIGYRDGTEAFF
>TRBJ1-6|TRBV7-2|.
CASSLDGGATSYNSPLHF
>TRBJ2-7|TRBV5-4|.
CASSPYAGSPYEQYF
>TRBJ1-4|TRBV6-5|few
CASSYSTGGKKLFF
>TRBJ1-6|TRBV7-2|.
CASSLAGQGGNSPLHF
>TRBJ1-4|TRBV7-9|.
CASSHSRGVATNEKLFF
>TRBJ1-6|TRBV28|.
CASSSIRTGNSPLHF
>TRBJ1-6|TRBV4-1|.
CASSQVRGDEPYNSPLHF